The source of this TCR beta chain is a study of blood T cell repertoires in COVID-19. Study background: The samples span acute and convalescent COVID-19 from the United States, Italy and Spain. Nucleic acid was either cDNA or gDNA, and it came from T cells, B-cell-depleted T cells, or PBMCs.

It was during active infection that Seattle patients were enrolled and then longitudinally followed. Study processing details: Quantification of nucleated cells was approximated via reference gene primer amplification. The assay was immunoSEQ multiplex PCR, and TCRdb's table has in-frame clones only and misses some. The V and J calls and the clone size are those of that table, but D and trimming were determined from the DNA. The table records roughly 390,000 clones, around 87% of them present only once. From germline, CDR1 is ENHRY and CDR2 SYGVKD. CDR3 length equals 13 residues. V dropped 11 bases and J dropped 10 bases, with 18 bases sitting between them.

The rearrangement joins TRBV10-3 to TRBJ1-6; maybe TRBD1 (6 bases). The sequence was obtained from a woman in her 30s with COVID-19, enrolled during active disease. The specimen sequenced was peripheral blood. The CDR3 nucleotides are TGTGCCGGCAGGGGACGGGAGGGGTCACCCCTCCACTTT. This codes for CAGRGREGSPLHF.